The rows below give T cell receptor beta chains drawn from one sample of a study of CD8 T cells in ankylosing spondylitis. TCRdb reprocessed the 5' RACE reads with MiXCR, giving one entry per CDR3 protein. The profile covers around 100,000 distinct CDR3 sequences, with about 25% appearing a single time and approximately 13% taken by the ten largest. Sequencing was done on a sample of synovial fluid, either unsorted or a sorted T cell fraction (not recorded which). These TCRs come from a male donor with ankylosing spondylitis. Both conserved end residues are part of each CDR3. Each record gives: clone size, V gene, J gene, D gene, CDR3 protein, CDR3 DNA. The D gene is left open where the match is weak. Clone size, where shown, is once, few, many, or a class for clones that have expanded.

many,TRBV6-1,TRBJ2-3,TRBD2,CASSRPGTSGSPDTQYF,TGTGCCAGCAGTCGTCCCGGGACTAGCGGGAGTCCAGATACGCAGTATTTT
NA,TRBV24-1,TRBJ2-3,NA,CAISRGDTDTQYF,TGTGCCATATCTAGGGGGGACACAGATACGCAGTATTTT
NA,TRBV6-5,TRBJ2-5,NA,CASSYGPRAYQETQYF,TGTGCCAGCAGTTACGGCCCCAGGGCGTACCAAGAGACCCAGTACTTC
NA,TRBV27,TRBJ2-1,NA,CASKGRNNEQFF,TGTGCCAGCAAAGGACGCAACAATGAGCAGTTCTTC
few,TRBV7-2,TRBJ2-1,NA,CASSLAPGGLALYNEQFF,TGTGCCAGCAGCTTAGCTCCCGGGGGCCTAGCCCTGTACAATGAGCAGTTCTTC
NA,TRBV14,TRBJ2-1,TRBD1,CASSSIPGQGDNEQFF,TGTGCCAGCAGCTCCATCCCGGGACAGGGTGACAATGAGCAGTTCTTC
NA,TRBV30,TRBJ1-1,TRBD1,CAWSITGGATEAFF,TGTGCCTGGAGCATAACAGGGGGCGCGACTGAAGCTTTCTTT
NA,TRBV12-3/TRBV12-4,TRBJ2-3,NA,CASTTLDTQYF,TGTGCCAGCACCACCCTAGATACGCAGTATTTT
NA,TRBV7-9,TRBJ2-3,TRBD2,CASSLFAGDGDTQYF,TGTGCCAGCAGCTTATTTGCGGGAGATGGAGATACGCAGTATTTT
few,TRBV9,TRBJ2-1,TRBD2,CASTREREVSYNEQFF,TGTGCCAGCACCAGGGAACGGGAGGTCTCCTACAATGAGCAGTTCTTC
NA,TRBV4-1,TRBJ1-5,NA,CASSQWGGQGFRNQPQHF,TGCGCCAGCAGCCAATGGGGGGGGCAAGGTTTTCGGAATCAGCCCCAGCATTTT
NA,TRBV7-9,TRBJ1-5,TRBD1,CASTPGGQINQPQHF,TGTGCCAGCACCCCCGGGGGACAGATCAATCAGCCCCAGCATTTT
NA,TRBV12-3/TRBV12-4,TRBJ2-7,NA,CASRPGSEGYEQYF,TGTGCCAGCAGGCCGGGTAGCGAAGGCTACGAGCAGTACTTC
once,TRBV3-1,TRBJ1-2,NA,CASSQARQDYGYTF,TGTGCCAGCAGCCAAGCCAGACAGGACTATGGCTACACCTTC
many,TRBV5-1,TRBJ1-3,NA,CASSLGAGDGNTIYF,TGCGCCAGCAGCTTGGGAGCAGGCGATGGAAACACCATATATTTT
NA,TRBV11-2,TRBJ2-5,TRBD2,CASSLDLASGAQGETQYF,TGTGCCAGCAGCTTAGATCTGGCTAGCGGAGCCCAAGGAGAGACCCAGTACTTC
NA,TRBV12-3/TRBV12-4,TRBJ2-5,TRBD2,CASMIGPPGLAGVRDQYF,TGTGCCAGCATGATCGGCCCCCCGGGACTAGCGGGAGTAAGGGATCAGTACTTC
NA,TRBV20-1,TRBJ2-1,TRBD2,CIVAGNYNEQFF,TGCATCGTAGCGGGAAACTACAATGAGCAGTTCTTC
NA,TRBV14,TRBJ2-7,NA,CASSQDWAGLGYEQYF,TGTGCCAGCAGCCAAGATTGGGCGGGATTGGGTTACGAGCAGTACTTC
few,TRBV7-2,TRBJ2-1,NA,CASSLDRSSYNEQFF,TGTGCCAGCAGCTTAGACAGGAGCTCCTACAATGAGCAGTTCTTC
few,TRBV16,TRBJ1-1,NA,CASSQSLQPNTEAFF,TGTGCCAGCAGCCAATCATTACAGCCGAACACTGAAGCTTTCTTT
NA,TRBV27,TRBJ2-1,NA,CASSLSSGNEQFF,TGTGCCAGCAGTTTATCCTCCGGGAATGAGCAGTTCTTC
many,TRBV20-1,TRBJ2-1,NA,CSALGGGSFPLLTYNEQFF,TGCAGTGCTCTAGGGGGCGGGAGCTTCCCTTTACTTACCTACAATGAGCAGTTCTTC